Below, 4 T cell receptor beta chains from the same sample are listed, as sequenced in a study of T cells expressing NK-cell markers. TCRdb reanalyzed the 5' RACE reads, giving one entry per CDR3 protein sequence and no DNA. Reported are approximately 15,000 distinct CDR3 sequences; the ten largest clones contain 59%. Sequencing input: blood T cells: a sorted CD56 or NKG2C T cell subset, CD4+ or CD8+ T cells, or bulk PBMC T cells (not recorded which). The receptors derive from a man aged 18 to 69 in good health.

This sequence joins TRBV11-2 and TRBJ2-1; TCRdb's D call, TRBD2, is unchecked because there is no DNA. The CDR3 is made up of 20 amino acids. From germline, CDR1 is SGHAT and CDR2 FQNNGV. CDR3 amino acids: CASSPRGGRAPKQSYNEQFF.

Here the CDR3 reads CASSQDGDRGAYNEQFF. The chain has TRBV3-1 and TRBJ2-1; the D gene TCRdb calls, TRBD1, cannot be checked with no DNA. This CDR3 has 17 amino acids. Germline CDR1 is LGHDT and CDR2 is YNNKEL (reference sequence).

The chain's CDR3 is CASSRMGGYEQYF. V is TRBV5-1 and J is TRBJ2-7. The CDR3 covers 13 residues. Germline V CDR1 and CDR2: SGHRS, YFSETQ.

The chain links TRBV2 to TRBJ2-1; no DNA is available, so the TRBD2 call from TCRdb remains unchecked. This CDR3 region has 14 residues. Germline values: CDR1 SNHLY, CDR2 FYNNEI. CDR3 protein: CASRRDYLYNEQFF.